This T cell receptor beta chain is drawn from a study of blood T cell repertoires in COVID-19. In its sample, this clone was seen a few times. Assay used: immunoSEQ multiplex PCR; TCRdb lists only in-frame clones, some missing. The sample includes some 200,000 clones, about 82% seen only once; the top ten take 0.9% to 0.95%. The length of the CDR3 is 15 residues. Per the germline V gene, CDR1 is MNHEY and CDR2 is SMNVEV (reference sequence). Trimming removed 5 bases from V and 9 bases from J, with 23 bases in between. Sequenced material: peripheral blood. This TCR came from a man in his 60s with COVID-19, enrolled during active disease. The chain recombines TRBV27 with TRBJ2-7; D might be TRBD2 (6 bases). The DNA of the CDR3 is TGTGCCAGCAGTCCCCCGGGGGTAGACTCCCGCGCGCAGTACTTC. Translating it yields CASSPPGVDSRAQYF.